Listed here are 21 T cell receptor beta chains from one sample, sequenced in a study of blood T cell repertoires in COVID-19 (TCRdb year 2020). The library was built by means of the immunoSEQ multiplex PCR assay. As stored in TCRdb, this immuneACCESS dataset retains in-frame rearrangements with V and J assigned. A fraction of the clones does not appear; measured against another copy, unresolved V genes explain less than half of the discrepancy, and the remainder lacks a known reason. The sample has over 200,000 clones on record, more than 80% of them singletons. Clones ranked in the top ten supply about 2% of the sample. Material for sequencing was PBMCs or T cells enriched from blood (not recorded which). Receptors originate from a man in his fifties or sixties who had recovered from COVID-19.

The chain recombines TRBV5-8 with TRBJ1-1; D uncertain. V dropped 1 base and J dropped 1 base, with 8 bases sitting between them. The CDR3 is 14 amino acids. CDR1 is SGHTS, CDR2 YDEGEE, per germline. The CDR3 loop reads CASSLRRGNTEAFF. Written as DNA, the CDR3 is TGTGCCAGCAGCTTGAGGAGAGGGAACACTGAAGCTTTCTTT.

The chain uses TRBV7-3 and TRBJ1-6, with TRBD1 identical over 9 bases. CDR1 and CDR2 from the germline V gene are SGHTA and FQGTGA. This CDR3 contains 15 residues. J lost 8 bases, V lost 5 bases, and 7 bases had no gene match. The CDR3 sequence is CASSLTGGKDSPLHF. In DNA, the CDR3 is TGTGCCAGCAGCCTGACAGGGGGAAAGGATTCACCCCTCCACTTT.

This clone was found once. This sequence joins TRBV27 and TRBJ2-7; TRBD1 matches 7 bases. V dropped 3 bases and J dropped 2; count of bases not matched to a gene: 7. The V gene's germline CDR1 is MNHEY and CDR2 SMNVEV (reference sequence). The length of the CDR3 is 15 residues. The CDR3 reads CASSFNPGQPYEQYF. In nucleotides, the CDR3 is TGTGCCAGCAGTTTTAATCCGGGACAGCCCTACGAGCAGTACTTC.

V is TRBV11-3 and J is TRBJ1-1; 7 positions agree with TRBD1. Germline CDR1 SGHNT, CDR2 YENEEA. J lost 0 bases, V lost 5 bases, and 6 bases had no gene match. The CDR3 sequence is 15 residues long. The CDR3 coding sequence is TGTGCCAGCAGCCAGGGGGGAGCGCTGAACACTGAAGCTTTCTTT. It specifies CASSQGGALNTEAFF.

This chain connects TRBV4-2 to TRBJ1-5, with D possibly TRBD1 on 6 matching bases. The CDR3 sequence is 17 residues long. Trimming removed 2 bases from V and 0 bases from J, with 14 bases in between. CDR1 and CDR2 (germline): LGHNA, YNFKEQ. The CDR3, as DNA: TGTGCCAGCAGCCAAAGTTTCGGACAGATTAGCAATCAGCCCCAGCATTTT. Translated, it gives CASSQSFGQISNQPQHF.

In regard to this clone: A junction boundary mismatches the germline segment, possibly from a read error. J is TRBJ2-2 and V is TRBV7-7, with D perhaps assigned TRBD1 or TRBD2 (6 bases each). This CDR3 spans 16 amino acids. Germline assignment: CDR1 SSHAT and CDR2 FNYEAQ (reference sequence). CDR3 protein: CASSLGGGQNTGELFF. CDR3 DNA: TGTGCTAGCAGCTTAGGAGGGGGACAGAACACCGGGGAGCTGTTTTTT.

This clone has just a few counts. V is TRBV27 and J is TRBJ2-3; 10 positions match TRBD2. Trimming at V came to 7 bases and at J to 3 bases, leaving 7 bases not matched to a gene. Looked up from germline, CDR1 is MNHEY and CDR2 is SMNVEV (reference sequence). This CDR3 is built from 15 residues. The DNA for the CDR3 is TGTGCCAGCACCCTCAGCGGGGGGGGGACAGATACGCAGTATTTT. Its translation is CASTLSGGGTDTQYF.

The V gene is TRBV5-5, the J gene TRBJ2-3, with 12 bases lining up with TRBD2. Trimming took 1 base from V and 5 from J; bases not matched to a gene: 8. The CDR3 has 17 residues. Germline V gene data show CDR1 as SGHKS and CDR2 as YYEKEE (reference sequence). For the CDR3, the DNA is TGTGCCAGCAGCTTGCGGGGACTAGCGGGCGAAAGAGATACGCAGTATTTT. Translation: CASSLRGLAGERDTQYF.

V is TRBV5-6 and J is TRBJ2-7; tentative D call: TRBD2 (5 bases). Germline V gene data show CDR1 as SGHDT and CDR2 as YYEEEE. The CDR3 covers 16 residues. The V gene lost 1 base and the J gene lost 3 bases, with 17 bases spanning the gap. The DNA for the CDR3 is TGTGCCAGCAGCTTGTTCGTCCCAGGAGGAGTCTACGAGCAGTACTTC. Translating it yields CASSLFVPGGVYEQYF.

This clone was observed a handful of times. The chain carries TRBV6-4 and TRBJ1-1, with 7 nucleotides matching TRBD1. Per germline, CDR1 MRHNA and CDR2 SNTAGT. Trimming cost V 8 bases and J 11 bases; bases outside gene matches: 14. The CDR3 is 13 residues long. CDR3 DNA sequence: TGTGCCAGCCCTAGAACAGGGGCGAGTGGGGCTTTCTTT. Translating it yields CASPRTGASGAFF.

This clone was counted a single time. This chain uses TRBV19 with TRBJ1-6; TRBD1 is a possible D gene (5 bases). CDR1 and CDR2 from the germline V gene are LNHDA and SQIVND (reference sequence). The CDR3 loop spans 14 amino acids. The V and J ends lost 4 bases and 6 bases respectively, with 10 bases between them. CDR3 nucleotides: TGTGCCAGTAGTAAGGAGACAGCTAATTCACCCCTCCACTTT. This codes for CASSKETANSPLHF.

The chain couples TRBV3-1 (or the pseudogene TRBV3-2) to TRBJ2-7; 7 bases match TRBD1. This CDR3 has 14 amino acids. V lost 0 bases to trimming and J lost 4 bases; unmatched junction nucleotides: 3. Germline loops: CDR1 LGHDT, CDR2 YNNKEL (reference sequence). CDR3 bases: TGTGCCAGCAGCCAAGACAGGGGGTGGTACGAGCAGTACTTC. Its translation is CASSQDRGWYEQYF.

Comment on this clone: The same CDR3 is also encoded by other DNA sequences in this sample. The V and J genes are TRBV18 and TRBJ2-7; 10 bases are a match to TRBD1. Germline CDR1 reads KGHSH; CDR2 reads LQKENI. CDR3 length: 15 residues. V lost 2 bases to trimming and J lost 2 bases; unmatched junction nucleotides: 3. In nucleotides, the CDR3 is TGTGCCAGCTCACCAGGGACAGGGGACCCCTACGAGCAGTACTTC. It codes for CASSPGTGDPYEQYF.

The chain joins TRBV6-5 to TRBJ2-5, with TRBD2 matching over 9 bases. CDR3 size: 14 residues. Germline CDR1 is MNHEY and CDR2 is SVGAGI. After removal of 6 bases from V and 5 bases from J, the junction contained 7 bases not matched to a gene. Here the CDR3 DNA reads TGTGCCAGCAGCGCGGGGGGGCCGGGGGAGACCCAGTACTTC. This translates into CASSAGGPGETQYF.

This clone was seen only once. The chain uses TRBV6-5 and TRBJ1-1, with 7 bases identical to TRBD1. There are 16 residues in the CDR3. Trimming took 2 bases from V and 1 from J; bases not matched to a gene: 7. CDR1 is MNHEY and CDR2 is SVGAGI in the germline V gene. This CDR3 is CASSYLGTARNTEAFF. Here the CDR3 DNA reads TGTGCCAGCAGTTACCTCGGGACAGCGCGGAACACTGAAGCTTTCTTT.

V is TRBV7-6 and J is TRBJ2-3; 10 bases are a match to TRBD2. The germline V gene has CDR1 SGHVS and CDR2 FNYEAQ. J lost 6 bases, V lost 2 bases, and 5 bases had no gene match. CDR3 size: 15 residues. CDR3 in amino acids: CASSLSSGGRDTQYF. The CDR3 bases are TGTGCCAGCAGCTTATCTAGCGGGGGCAGGGATACGCAGTATTTT.

J is TRBJ1-4 and V is TRBV7-6; the match to TRBD1 covers 10 bases. CDR1 is SGHVS, CDR2 FNYEAQ, per germline. The junction had 6 bases not matched to a gene; V was cut back by 4 bases and J by 7 bases. The CDR3 is 15 residues long. The CDR3 protein is CASSSGQGGGEKLFF. The CDR3 DNA follows: TGTGCCAGCAGCTCAGGACAGGGGGGTGGTGAAAAACTGTTTTTT.

The chain joins TRBV11-2 to TRBJ2-2; D remains unclear. Germline loops: CDR1 SGHAT, CDR2 FQNNGV. The CDR3 is 15 residues long. Deletions cut 0 bases from V and 2 bases from J, with 7 bases between. CDR3 coding DNA: TGTGCCAGCAGCTTAGAGGCCATCAACACCGGGGAGCTGTTTTTT. Translation: CASSLEAINTGELFF.

The CDR3 DNA reads as TGTGCCAGCAGCCCGGCAGGAGGTAGTCTTTCCTCTGGAAACACCATATATTTT. It codes for CASSPAGGSLSSGNTIYF. V and J are TRBV7-9 and TRBJ1-3; no definite D call. V was clipped by 5 bases and J by 0 bases, with 20 bases between them. The CDR3 extends over 18 amino acids. Germline V gene data show CDR1 as SEHNR and CDR2 as FQNEAQ (reference sequence).

The V gene is TRBV18, the J gene TRBJ1-1, with 10 bases aligning to TRBD1. V dropped 0 bases and J dropped 13; count of bases not matched to a gene: 5. Looked up from germline, CDR1 is KGHSH and CDR2 is LQKENI. The CDR3 spans 13 residues. CDR3 in DNA: TGTGCCAGCTCACCACCGGACAGGGGGGCGGTTTTCTTT. This codes for CASSPPDRGAVFF.

J is TRBJ1-1 and V is TRBV29-1; 7 nucleotides line up with TRBD1. Losses at the gene ends were 7 bases for V and 5 bases for J; bases not matched to a gene: 7. Per germline, CDR1 SQVTM and CDR2 ANQGSEA. The CDR3 loop spans 12 amino acids. The CDR3 DNA is TGCAGCGGGGGACAGTCGGGAACTGAAGCTTTCTTT. It codes for CSGGQSGTEAFF.